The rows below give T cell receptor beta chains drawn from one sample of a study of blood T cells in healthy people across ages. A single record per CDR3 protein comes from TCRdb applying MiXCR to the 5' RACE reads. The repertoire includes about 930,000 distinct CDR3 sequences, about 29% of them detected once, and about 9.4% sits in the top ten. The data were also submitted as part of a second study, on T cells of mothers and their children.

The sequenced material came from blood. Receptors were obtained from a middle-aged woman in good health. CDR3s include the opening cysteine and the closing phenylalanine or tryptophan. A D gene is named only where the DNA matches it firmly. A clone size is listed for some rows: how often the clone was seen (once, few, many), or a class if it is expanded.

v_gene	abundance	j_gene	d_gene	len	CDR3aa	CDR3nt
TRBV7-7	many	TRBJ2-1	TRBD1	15	CASSLVPGQGNEQFF	TGTGCTAGCAGCTTAGTACCCGGACAGGGCAATGAGCAGTTCTTC
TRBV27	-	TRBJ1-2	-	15	CASSLSRGGLGGYTF	TGTGCCAGCAGTTTATCGAGGGGGGGGCTCGGTGGCTACACCTTC
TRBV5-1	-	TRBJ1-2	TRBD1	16	CASSLEGTGANYGYTF	TGCGCCAGCAGCTTGGAGGGGACAGGGGCGAACTATGGCTACACCTTC
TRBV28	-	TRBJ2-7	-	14	CASSLLSPLYEQYF	TGTGCCAGCAGTTTATTGAGTCCCCTCTACGAGCAGTACTTC
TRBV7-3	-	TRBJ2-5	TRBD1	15	CASSRQGGYQETQYF	TGTGCCAGCAGCCGACAGGGGGGCTACCAAGAGACCCAGTACTTC
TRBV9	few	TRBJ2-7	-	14	CASSVALGPQEQYF	TGTGCCAGCAGCGTAGCTCTGGGGCCCCAGGAGCAGTACTTC
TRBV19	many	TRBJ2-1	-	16	CASRTTERGSYNEQFF	TGTGCCAGTAGAACGACAGAACGGGGCTCCTACAATGAGCAGTTCTTC
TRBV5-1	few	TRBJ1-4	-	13	CVSSFGGNEKLFF	TGCGTCAGTAGCTTCGGGGGTAATGAAAAACTGTTTTTT
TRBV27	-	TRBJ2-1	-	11	CATGSINEQFF	TGTGCCACCGGCAGCATCAATGAGCAGTTCTTC
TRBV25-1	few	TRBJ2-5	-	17	CASSEGALPGRAETQYF	TGTGCCAGCAGTGAAGGCGCACTCCCCGGTAGGGCAGAGACCCAGTACTTC
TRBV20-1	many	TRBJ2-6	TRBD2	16	CSARADGRAGANVLTF	TGCAGTGCTAGAGCGGATGGGAGGGCTGGGGCCAACGTCCTGACTTTC
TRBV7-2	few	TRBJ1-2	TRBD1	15	CASSETPGTGYGYTF	TGTGCCAGCAGCGAGACCCCCGGGACAGGTTATGGCTACACCTTC
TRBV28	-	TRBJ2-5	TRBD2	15	CASSLRSAGARNQYF	TGTGCCAGCAGTTTAAGGTCAGCGGGGGCCCGGAATCAGTACTTC
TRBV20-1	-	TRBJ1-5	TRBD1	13	CSARDRGTQPQHF	TGCAGTGCTAGGGACAGGGGGACCCAGCCCCAGCATTTT
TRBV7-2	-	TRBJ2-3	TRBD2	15	CASSLLSSGSDTQYF	TGTGCCAGCAGCTTATTGTCTAGCGGGTCAGATACGCAGTATTTT
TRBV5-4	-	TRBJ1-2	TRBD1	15	CASSWGTGGEYGYTF	TGTGCCAGCAGCTGGGGGACAGGGGGGGAGTATGGCTACACCTTC
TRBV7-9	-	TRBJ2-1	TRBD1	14	CASSAGTGRNEQFF	TGTGCCAGCAGCGCCGGGACAGGAAGGAATGAGCAGTTCTTC
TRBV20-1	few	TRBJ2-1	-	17	CSAYKTGPGSSYNEQFF	TGCAGTGCTTATAAGACAGGGCCCGGGAGCTCCTACAATGAGCAGTTCTTC
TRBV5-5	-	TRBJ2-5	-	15	CASSSGGLLTETQYF	TGTGCCAGCAGCTCCGGGGGACTTTTAACAGAGACCCAGTACTTC
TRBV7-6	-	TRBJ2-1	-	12	CASSASRREQFF	TGTGCCAGCAGCGCCTCTAGACGCGAGCAGTTCTTC
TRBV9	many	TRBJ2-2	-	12	CASSGDRAPMFF	TGTGCCAGCAGCGGAGACCGGGCCCCGATGTTTTTT
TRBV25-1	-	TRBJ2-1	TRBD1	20	CASSVIPRDSESLSYNEQFF	TGTGCCAGCAGTGTGATACCCCGGGACAGTGAGTCCCTCTCCTACAATGAGCAGTTCTTC
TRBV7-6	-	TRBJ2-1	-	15	CASSLQDSSYNEQFF	TGTGCCAGCAGCTTACAGGATAGCTCCTACAATGAGCAGTTCTTC
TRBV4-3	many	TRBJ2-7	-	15	CASSQESGASYEQYF	TGCGCCAGCAGCCAAGAGAGTGGCGCAAGCTACGAGCAGTACTTC
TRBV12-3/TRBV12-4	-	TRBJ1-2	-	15	CASSFYRGVVYGYTF	TGTGCCAGCAGTTTTTATCGGGGAGTTGTGTATGGCTACACCTTC
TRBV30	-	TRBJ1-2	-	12	CAWSVLARGYTF	TGTGCCTGGAGTGTACTAGCACGGGGCTACACCTTC
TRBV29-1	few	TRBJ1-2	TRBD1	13	CSVGAGGDYGYTF	TGCAGCGTTGGGGCAGGGGGCGACTATGGCTACACCTTC